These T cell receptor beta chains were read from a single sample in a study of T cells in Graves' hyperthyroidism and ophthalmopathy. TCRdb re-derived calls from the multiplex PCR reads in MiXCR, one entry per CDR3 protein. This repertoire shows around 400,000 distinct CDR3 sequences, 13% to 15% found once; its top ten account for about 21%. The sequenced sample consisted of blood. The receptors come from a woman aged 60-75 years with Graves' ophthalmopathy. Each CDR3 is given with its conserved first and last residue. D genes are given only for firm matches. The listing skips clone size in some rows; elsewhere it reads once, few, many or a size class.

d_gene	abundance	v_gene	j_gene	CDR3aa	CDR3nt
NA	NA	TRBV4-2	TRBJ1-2	CASSQEKGSYGYTF	TGTGCCAGCAGCCAAGAGAAAGGATCCTATGGCTACACCTTC
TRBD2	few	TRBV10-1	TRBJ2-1	CASSDASAGGIRNEQFF	TGCGCCAGCTCAGACGCTAGCGCGGGAGGGATTCGGAATGAGCAGTTCTTC
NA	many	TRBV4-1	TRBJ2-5	CASSQWRGETQYF	TGCGCCAGCAGCCAGTGGAGGGGGGAGACCCAGTACTTC
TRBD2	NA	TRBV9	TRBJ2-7	CASSALAGGDEQYF	TGTGCCAGCAGCGCACTAGCGGGAGGGGACGAGCAGTACTTC
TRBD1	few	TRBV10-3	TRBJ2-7	CAISDPDRAYEQYF	TGTGCCATCAGTGATCCGGACAGGGCTTACGAGCAGTACTTC
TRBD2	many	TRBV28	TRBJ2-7	CASSLYPGREFHEQYF	TGTGCCAGCAGTTTATACCCCGGGCGGGAGTTCCACGAGCAGTACTTC
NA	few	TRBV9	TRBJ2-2	CASSLEGDLGELFF	TGTGCCAGTTCTCTTGAGGGGGATCTGGGGGAGCTGTTTTTT
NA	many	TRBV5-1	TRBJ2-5	CASSLEGRGETQYF	TGCGCCAGCAGCTTGGAGGGCAGGGGAGAGACCCAGTACTTC
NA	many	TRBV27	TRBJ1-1	CASSLKPTGNTEAFF	TGTGCCAGCAGTCTAAAACCGACAGGGAACACTGAAGCTTTCTTT
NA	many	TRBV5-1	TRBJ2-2	CASSRTTNTGELFF	TGCGCCAGCAGCCGGACCACGAACACCGGGGAGCTGTTTTTT
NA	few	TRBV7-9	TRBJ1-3	CASSPSRSGNTIYF	TGTGCCAGCAGCCCTAGTCGGTCTGGAAACACCATATATTTT
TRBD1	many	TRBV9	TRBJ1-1	CASSVDLTGSTEAFF	TGTGCCAGCAGCGTAGATCTGACAGGGTCCACTGAAGCTTTCTTT
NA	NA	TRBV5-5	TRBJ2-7	CASSFRGADYEQYF	TGTGCCAGCAGCTTTCGGGGCGCCGACTACGAGCAGTACTTC
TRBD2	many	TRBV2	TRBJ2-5	CASAETSGRETQYF	TGTGCCAGCGCCGAGACTAGCGGGAGGGAGACCCAGTACTTC
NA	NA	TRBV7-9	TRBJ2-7	CASSSWDEQYF	TGTGCCAGCAGCTCTTGGGACGAGCAGTACTTC
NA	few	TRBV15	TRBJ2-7	CATGLAAEQYF	TGTGCCACCGGGCTCGCCGCCGAGCAGTACTTC
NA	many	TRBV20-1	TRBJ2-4	CSAGDVAKNIQYF	TGCAGTGCAGGGGACGTCGCCAAAAACATTCAGTACTTC
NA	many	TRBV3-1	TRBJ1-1	CASSQDPGTRNTEAFF	TGTGCCAGCAGCCAAGATCCCGGGACCCGGAACACTGAAGCTTTCTTT
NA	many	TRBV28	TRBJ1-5	CASSFLGVNQPQHF	TGTGCCAGCAGTTTTCTTGGAGTCAATCAGCCCCAGCATTTT
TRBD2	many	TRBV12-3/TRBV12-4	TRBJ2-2	CASRTSGYTGELFF	TGTGCCAGCAGGACTAGCGGATACACCGGGGAGCTGTTTTTT
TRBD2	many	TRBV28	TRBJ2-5	CASSLADYKETQYF	TGTGCCAGCAGTCTAGCGGATTATAAAGAGACCCAGTACTTC
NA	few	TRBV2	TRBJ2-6	CASSELRPGANVLTF	TGTGCCAGCAGTGAACTAAGGCCCGGGGCCAACGTCCTGACTTTC
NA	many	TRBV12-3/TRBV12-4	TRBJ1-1	CASRPPPDNTEAFF	TGTGCCAGCAGACCCCCCCCGGATAACACTGAAGCTTTCTTT
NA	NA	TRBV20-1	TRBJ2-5	CSARDWTEGRETQYF	TGCAGTGCTAGAGACTGGACAGAGGGGCGAGAGACCCAGTACTTC
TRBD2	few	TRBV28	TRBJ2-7	CASRRLAGVYEQYF	TGTGCCAGCCGACGACTAGCGGGAGTTTACGAGCAGTACTTC
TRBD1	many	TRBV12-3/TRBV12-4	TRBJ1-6	CASSPRTGNPNSPLHF	TGTGCCAGCAGTCCTCGGACAGGGAACCCGAATTCACCCCTCCACTTT
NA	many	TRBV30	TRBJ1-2	CAWSVGGARTNGYTF	TGTGCCTGGAGTGTAGGGGGGGCCCGCACCAATGGCTACACCTTC
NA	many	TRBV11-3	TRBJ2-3	CASSSGSARDTQYF	TGTGCCAGCAGCTCCGGGTCTGCACGAGATACGCAGTATTTT
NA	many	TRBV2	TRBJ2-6	CASRGETGPGANVLTF	TGTGCCAGCAGGGGTGAAACAGGGCCCGGGGCCAACGTCCTGACTTTC
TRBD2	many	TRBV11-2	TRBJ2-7	CASSSWTSGPPEQYF	TGTGCCAGCAGCTCCTGGACTAGCGGGCCCCCCGAGCAGTACTTC
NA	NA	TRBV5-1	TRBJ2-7	CASSLGGGAGEQYF	TGCGCCAGCAGCTTGGGCGGAGGGGCAGGAGAGCAGTACTTC
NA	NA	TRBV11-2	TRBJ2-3	CASSLAPQVGPAAWDTRYF	TGTGCCAGCAGCTTAGCCCCGCAAGTGGGGCCCGCGGCTTGGGATACGCGGTATTTT
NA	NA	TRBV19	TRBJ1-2	CAKWGPGYTF	TGTGCCAAATGGGGTCCTGGCTACACCTTC
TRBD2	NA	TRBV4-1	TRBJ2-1	CASRASGSDEQFF	TGCGCCAGCAGGGCTAGCGGGAGCGATGAGCAGTTCTTC
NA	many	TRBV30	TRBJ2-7	CAWSVGLSYEQYF	TGTGCCTGGAGTGTAGGACTCTCCTACGAGCAGTACTTC
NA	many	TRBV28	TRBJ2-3	CASTRLGTSTDTQYF	TGTGCCAGCACTCGGCTGGGGACTAGCACAGATACGCAGTATTTT
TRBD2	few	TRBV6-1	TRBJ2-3	CASRLTPGGSTDTQYF	TGTGCCAGCAGACTCACCCCGGGAGGTAGCACAGATACGCAGTATTTT
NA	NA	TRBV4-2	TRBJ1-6	CASSQEQGVRNSPLHF	TGTGCCAGCAGCCAGGAACAGGGAGTGAGGAATTCACCCCTCCACTTT
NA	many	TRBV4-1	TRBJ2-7	CASSQEERRSYEQYF	TGCGCCAGCAGCCAAGAGGAGAGGCGTTCCTACGAGCAGTACTTC
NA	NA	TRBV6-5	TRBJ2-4	CASSHGPRENIQYF	TGTGCCAGCAGTCACGGGCCGCGGGAAAACATTCAGTACTTC
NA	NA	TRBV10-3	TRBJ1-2	CAISESGVGYGYTF	TGTGCCATCAGTGAGTCAGGGGTAGGCTATGGCTACACCTTC
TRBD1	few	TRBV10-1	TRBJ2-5	CASSESRTGSETQYF	TGCGCCAGCAGTGAGTCCAGGACAGGGAGCGAGACCCAGTACTTC
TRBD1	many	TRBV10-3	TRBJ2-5	CATQGQGQETQYF	TGTGCCACCCAGGGACAGGGCCAAGAGACCCAGTACTTC
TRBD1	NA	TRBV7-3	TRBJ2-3	CASSDRARPDTQYF	TGTGCCAGCAGCGACAGGGCCCGCCCAGATACGCAGTATTTT
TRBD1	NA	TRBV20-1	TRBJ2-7	CSATGTAYPYEQYF	TGCAGTGCCACCGGGACAGCCTATCCCTACGAGCAGTACTTC